The 9 T cell receptor beta chains below all came from one sample that was sequenced in a study of T cell responses to AZD1222 COVID-19 vaccine. Some clones are missing from TCRdb's copy, which holds only in-frame ones; the method was immunoSEQ multiplex PCR. The sample holds over 100,000 clones, roughly nine tenths seen once. The sample here was peripheral blood, taken on day 0 of AZD1222 vaccination. The receptors originated from an adult in good health.

CDR3 DNA sequence: TGTGCCAGCAGCATTGCCTTAAGGGACGGTTTCACTGAAGCTTTCTTT. Translating gives CASSIALRDGFTEAFF. The chain links TRBV5-4 to TRBJ1-1; D possibly corresponds to TRBD1 (5 bases). CDR1 and CDR2 from the germline V gene are SGHNT and YYREEE (reference sequence). The CDR3 has 16 residues. V lost 4 bases to trimming and J lost 4 bases, with 20 bases between them.

The chain combines TRBV2 with TRBJ2-1; D gene uncertain. Trimming removed 3 bases from V and 13 bases from J, with 13 bases in between. The germline CDR1 and CDR2 sequences are SNHLY and FYNNEI. The CDR3 is 12 residues long. The CDR3 region has the DNA TGTGCCAGCAGTGAGCGAGACCCGATTCAGTTCTTC. Translation: CASSERDPIQFF.

J is TRBJ1-4 and V is TRBV9; D is possibly TRBD1 (5 bases). Germline lookup yields CDR1 SGDLS and CDR2 YYNGEE. The germline V and J ends were trimmed by 1 base and 8 bases, with 15 bases remaining between them. The CDR3 has 15 residues. DNA for the CDR3: TGTGCCAGCAGCGTAAGCCAGGGTAGGATAGAAAAACTGTTTTTT. This gives the protein CASSVSQGRIEKLFF.

In its sample, this clone was seen once. This chain links TRBV19 with TRBJ1-1; weak D call: TRBD1 (6 bases). Deletions cut 8 bases from V and 0 bases from J, with 10 bases between. From germline, CDR1 is LNHDA and CDR2 SQIVND (reference sequence). The CDR3 is made up of 13 amino acids. The CDR3 DNA follows: TGTGCCAGTGCTCAGGGGATGAACACTGAAGCTTTCTTT. It encodes CASAQGMNTEAFF.

With respect to this clone: The sample carries other DNA sequences with the same CDR3. V gene TRBV5-1 combines with J gene TRBJ1-1, with a possible D match to TRBD1 (6 bases). CDR1 is SGHRS and CDR2 is YFSETQ in the germline V gene. CDR3 size: 14 residues. V dropped 0 bases and J dropped 1 base, with 7 bases sitting between them. The CDR3 DNA reads TGCGCCAGCAGCTTGGGGGGACAGAACACTGAAGCTTTCTTT. Translating it yields CASSLGGQNTEAFF.

This clone has more than one count but fewer than ten. J is TRBJ2-7 and V is TRBV4-2; D remains unclear. CDR1 LGHNA and CDR2 YNFKEQ come from the germline V gene. CDR3 length equals 14 residues. Trimming removed 0 bases at V and 2 bases at J, with 8 bases between. CDR3: CASSQEVHAYEQYF. As DNA, the CDR3 is TGTGCCAGCAGCCAAGAAGTGCACGCCTACGAGCAGTACTTC.

The V gene is TRBV11-3, the J gene TRBJ2-1, with a tentative D call TRBD1 (5 bases). CDR1 is SGHNT and CDR2 is YENEEA in the germline V gene. The CDR3 is 13 amino acids. Trimming cost V 3 bases and J 2 bases, with 5 bases left between them. In DNA form, the CDR3 reads TGTGCCAGCAGCTTGGACACCTACAATGAGCAGTTCTTC. Translated, it gives CASSLDTYNEQFF.

The chain carries TRBV7-9 and TRBJ1-2; 8 bases fit TRBD1. This CDR3 has 14 residues. V dropped 6 bases and J dropped 3; count of bases not matched to a gene: 6. Germline values: CDR1 SEHNR, CDR2 FQNEAQ (reference sequence). DNA for the CDR3: TGTGCCAGCAGGCAGGGGGCGCCTTACTATGGCTACACCTTC. This gives the protein CASRQGAPYYGYTF.

The chain is built from TRBV19 and TRBJ2-7; unclear D gene. V lost 5 bases and J 4 bases, leaving 12 bases between the germline ends. CDR3 size: 13 residues. Per the germline V gene, CDR1 is LNHDA and CDR2 is SQIVND (reference sequence). The CDR3 sequence: CASSSPPVYEQYF. The CDR3 nucleotides are TGTGCCAGTAGTTCTCCTCCAGTATACGAGCAGTACTTC. The variable domain in full, completed from reference TRBV19 and TRBJ2-7, reads DGGITQSPKYLFRKEGQNVTLSCEQNLNHDAMYWYRQDPGQGLRLIYYSQIVNDFQKGDIAEGYSVSREKKESFPLTVTSAQKNPTAFYLCASSSPPVYEQYFGPGTRLTVT.